This passage covers 19 T cell receptor beta chains from one sample sequenced in a study of T cell responses to AZD1222 COVID-19 vaccine. Some clones are missing from TCRdb's copy, which holds only in-frame ones; the method was immunoSEQ multiplex PCR. The data show 60,000 to 95,000 clones, roughly 84% seen once. The material sequenced was peripheral blood, taken 28 days after the second AZD1222 dose. These receptors were taken from an adult who received the AZD1222 COVID-19 vaccine.

This clone was observed a handful of times. This sequence joins TRBV7-2 and TRBJ1-3; D remains unclear. This CDR3 is 15 amino acids long. V dropped 6 bases and J dropped 4 bases, with 16 bases sitting between them. Germline assignment: CDR1 SGHTA and CDR2 FQGNSA. This chain's CDR3 is CASSALRTSGNTIYF. In nucleotides, the CDR3 is TGTGCCAGCAGTGCACTCCGGACTTCCGGAAACACCATATATTTT.

The J gene is TRBJ2-1, the V gene TRBV7-9, with TRBD1 matching over 9 bases. The CDR3 length is 15 residues. Germline values: CDR1 SEHNR, CDR2 FQNEAQ (reference sequence). After removal of 2 bases from V and 6 bases from J, the junction contained 5 bases not matched to a gene. The CDR3 sequence: CASSLTGQGSNEQFF. CDR3 coding DNA: TGTGCCAGCAGCTTAACGGGACAGGGAAGCAATGAGCAGTTCTTC.

This clone appeared a single time. This chain joins TRBV30 and TRBJ2-7, with 9 positions matching TRBD1. Germline CDR1 reads GTSNPN; CDR2 reads SVGIG (reference sequence). The CDR3 contains 13 residues. V lost 4 bases to trimming and J lost 6 bases; unmatched junction nucleotides: 7. The CDR3 coding sequence is TGTGCCTGGACCTCGAGACAGGGGGGCGAGCAGTACTTC. It is translated as CAWTSRQGGEQYF.

The chain employs TRBV11-2 and TRBJ2-2, with 7 nucleotides matching TRBD1. With V trimmed by 5 bases and J by 3 bases, 9 bases remained unmatched. Germline lookup yields CDR1 SGHAT and CDR2 FQNNGV. CDR3 length: 16 residues. The CDR3 DNA reads as TGTGCCAGCAGCCACGAATTCGACAGGGACACCGGGGAGCTGTTTTTT. Translating gives CASSHEFDRDTGELFF.

The chain combines TRBV27 with TRBJ2-7; D not certain. In germline, CDR1 is MNHEY, CDR2 SMNVEV (reference sequence). V was cut by 7 bases and J by 0 bases, with 13 bases left in between. The CDR3 totals 14 residues. CDR3 sequence reads: CASNQAGPSYEQYF. The CDR3 DNA follows: TGTGCCAGCAACCAAGCCGGGCCCTCCTACGAGCAGTACTTC.

This clone has just one count. The J gene is TRBJ2-5, the V gene TRBV15; possibly TRBD2 for D (5 bases). The CDR3 has 15 residues. Trimming removed 0 bases at V and 2 bases at J, with 10 bases between. CDR1 is LNHNV, CDR2 YYDKDF, per germline (reference sequence). Written as DNA, the CDR3 is TGTGCCACCAGCAGAGATCTCCGGGGTCAAGAGACCCAGTACTTC. This codes for CATSRDLRGQETQYF.

The chain couples TRBV30 to TRBJ1-5; a possible D gene is TRBD1 (5 bases). The CDR3 is 13 residues long. V lost 0 bases to trimming and J lost 6 bases, with 9 bases between them. CDR1 GTSNPN and CDR2 SVGIG come from the germline V gene (reference sequence). CDR3 sequence: CAWSVGAGQPQHF. In nucleotides, the CDR3 is TGTGCCTGGAGTGTAGGGGCAGGTCAGCCCCAGCATTTT.

The genes are TRBV4-1 and TRBJ2-3; 8 bases align to TRBD2. The ends lost 1 base at V and 3 bases at J; junction bases unmatched: 6. The CDR3 loop spans 16 amino acids. The germline CDR1 and CDR2 sequences are MGHRA and YSYEKL. The CDR3 DNA reads as TGCGCCAGCAGCCAAGCCCGGGGGGGCATGACAGATACGCAGTATTTT. It encodes CASSQARGGMTDTQYF.

The rearrangement joins TRBV15 to TRBJ1-5, with TRBD1 identical over 10 bases. This CDR3 is built from 17 residues. The germline V gene has CDR1 LNHNV and CDR2 YYDKDF (reference sequence). After removal of 2 bases from V and 7 bases from J, the junction contained 11 bases not matched to a gene. The CDR3: CATSRTYSGTGEQPQHF. DNA for the CDR3: TGTGCCACCAGCAGAACCTACTCCGGGACAGGGGAACAGCCCCAGCATTTT.

V and J are TRBV4-1 and TRBJ1-3, with a tentative D call TRBD1 (5 bases). The V and J ends lost 4 bases and 3 bases respectively, with 19 bases between them. The germline CDR1 and CDR2 sequences are MGHRA and YSYEKL. This CDR3 has 17 residues. The chain's CDR3 is CASSPVYQGEGGNTIYF. As DNA, the CDR3 is TGCGCCAGCAGCCCAGTATACCAGGGAGAGGGTGGAAACACCATATATTTT.

The chain employs TRBV11-2 and TRBJ1-4; D is unresolved. V shed 0 bases and J shed 4 bases, with 15 bases lying between them. Germline CDR1 SGHAT, CDR2 FQNNGV. The length of the CDR3 is 17 residues. The CDR3 spells CASSLDPERADNEKLFF. DNA for the CDR3: TGTGCCAGCAGCTTAGATCCCGAACGGGCGGATAATGAAAAACTGTTTTTT.

The V gene is TRBV7-2, the J gene TRBJ1-6, with 7 bases aligning to TRBD1. Germline CDR1 reads SGHTA; CDR2 reads FQGNSA. The trim removed 5 bases at V and 10 bases at J, leaving 14 bases unmatched. This CDR3 spans 16 amino acids. In DNA form, the CDR3 reads TGTGCCAGCAGCGCCGTAGACAGGGAGGGGTCATCACCCCTCCACTTT. It is translated as CASSAVDREGSSPLHF. The variable domain in full, completed from reference TRBV7-2 and TRBJ1-6, reads GAGVSQSPSNKVTEKGKDVELRCDPISGHTALYWYRQSLGQGLEFLIYFQGNSAPDKSGLPSDRFSAERTGGSVSTLTIQRTQQEDSAVYLCASSAVDREGSSPLHFGNGTRLTVT.

This chain connects TRBV19 to TRBJ1-1; possible D gene TRBD1, 5 bases. Trimming shortened V by 10 bases and J by 7 bases, and 13 bases separated the two germline ends. Germline values: CDR1 LNHDA, CDR2 SQIVND (reference sequence). This CDR3 comprises 11 residues. Here the CDR3 DNA reads TGTGCCACCGCAGGGCTTCTTGAAGCTTTCTTT. Its protein is CATAGLLEAFF. Supplemented by reference TRBV19 and TRBJ1-1, the full variable domain reads DGGITQSPKYLFRKEGQNVTLSCEQNLNHDAMYWYRQDPGQGLRLIYYSQIVNDFQKGDIAEGYSVSREKKESFPLTVTSAQKNPTAFYLCATAGLLEAFFGQGTRLTVV.

Of note for this clone: Other DNA sequences in the sample encode the same CDR3. This rearrangement joins TRBV11-1 to TRBJ2-7; D gene uncertain. Trimming stripped 2 bases from V and 4 bases from J, with 6 bases between. Germline V lookup: CDR1 SGHAT, CDR2 FQDESV (reference sequence). The CDR3 consists of 12 residues. The CDR3 protein is CASSLPGYEQYF. The CDR3 coding sequence is TGTGCCAGCAGCTTACCCGGTTACGAGCAGTACTTC.

The chain carries TRBV6-2 or TRBV6-3 and TRBJ2-1, with D tentatively TRBD1 or TRBD2 (5 bases each). Trimming shortened V by 6 bases and J by 5 bases, and 14 bases separated the two germline ends. Germline V gives CDR1 MNHEY, CDR2 SVGEGT. The CDR3 length is 14 residues. The CDR3 loop reads CASSDRDGNNEQFF. The CDR3 DNA is TGTGCCAGCAGCGACCGGGACGGTAACAATGAGCAGTTCTTC.

A single count supports this clone. J is TRBJ1-4 and V is TRBV6-5; the D is unclear. CDR3 length equals 14 residues. The ends were cut back, 5 bases at V and 2 bases at J, with 9 bases in the middle. Germline V gene lookup returns CDR1 MNHEY and CDR2 SVGAGI. This CDR3 is CASSRLLTNEKLFF. The CDR3 coding sequence is TGTGCCAGCAGTCGACTCCTTACTAATGAAAAACTGTTTTTT.

The rearrangement uses TRBV28 and TRBJ1-6, with a weak D call TRBD1 (5 bases). The CDR3 runs to 15 residues. Trimming removed 2 bases at V and 9 bases at J, with 14 bases between. Germline-derived CDR1 and CDR2 are MDHEN and SYDVKM. CDR3 sequence: CASSLAQGGSSPLHF. CDR3 sequence (DNA): TGTGCCAGCAGTTTAGCCCAGGGTGGTAGTTCACCCCTCCACTTT.

The chain recombines TRBV2 with TRBJ2-7; 14 positions match TRBD2. The germline V gene has CDR1 SNHLY and CDR2 FYNNEI. V shed 4 bases and J 4 bases; nucleotides not matched to a gene: 6. This CDR3 contains 16 residues. CDR3 protein: CASSGTSGGLNYEQYF. For the CDR3, the DNA is TGTGCCAGCAGTGGGACTAGCGGGGGGTTGAATTACGAGCAGTACTTC.

The V call is TRBV6-2 or TRBV6-3, the J call TRBJ1-1; D remains ambiguous. The CDR3 has 18 residues. The ends were cut back, 4 bases at V and 0 bases at J, with 21 bases in the middle. The germline V gene has CDR1 MNHEY and CDR2 SVGEGT. The CDR3 region has the DNA TGTGCCAGCAGTTTCCCGACAACCCGACCGGGTATGAACACTGAAGCTTTCTTT. This encodes CASSFPTTRPGMNTEAFF.